Listed below are T cell receptor beta chains from one sample, sequenced in a study of T cell responses to AZD1222 COVID-19 vaccine. Some clones are missing from TCRdb's copy, which holds only in-frame ones; the method was immunoSEQ multiplex PCR. The sample records over 100,000 clones, roughly 85% being singletons. The specimen comprised peripheral blood, sampled 28 days after the second dose of the MenACWY control vaccine. These receptor sequences come from an adult who received the MenACWY meningococcal vaccine as a control. Both conserved end residues are part of each CDR3. The order of the fields is D gene, V gene, clone size, CDR3 length, J gene, CDR3 protein, CDR3 DNA. The D gene is left open where the match is weak. Clone sizes are given selectively: once, few, many, or a class where the clone is expanded.

d_gene: .
v_gene: TRBV18
abundance: .
len: 16
j_gene: TRBJ2-2
CDR3aa: CASSPPSSLNTGELFF
CDR3nt: TGTGCCAGCTCACCCCCCTCGTCCCTCAACACCGGGGAGCTGTTTTTT

d_gene: TRBD1
v_gene: TRBV30
abundance: .
len: 12
j_gene: TRBJ1-2
CDR3aa: CAWWTGNYGYTF
CDR3nt: TGTGCCTGGTGGACAGGGAACTATGGCTACACCTTC

d_gene: TRBD1
v_gene: TRBV11-3
abundance: .
len: 11
j_gene: TRBJ1-1
CDR3aa: CASSWTGPAFF
CDR3nt: TGTGCCAGCAGTTGGACAGGGCCAGCTTTCTTT

d_gene: .
v_gene: TRBV29-1
abundance: .
len: 16
j_gene: TRBJ2-5
CDR3aa: CSVVRGTGLWQETQYF
CDR3nt: TGCAGCGTTGTAAGGGGAACCGGATTGTGGCAAGAGACCCAGTACTTC

d_gene: TRBD2
v_gene: TRBV15
abundance: .
len: 15
j_gene: TRBJ2-3
CDR3aa: CATSSQTSGRDTQYF
CDR3nt: TGTGCCACCAGCTCCCAGACTAGCGGGAGGGATACGCAGTATTTT

d_gene: .
v_gene: TRBV7-2
abundance: few
len: 17
j_gene: TRBJ2-6
CDR3aa: CASSGGTRRRWANVLTF
CDR3nt: TGTGCCAGCAGCGGGGGGACCCGGAGGCGTTGGGCCAACGTCCTGACTTTC

d_gene: TRBD1
v_gene: TRBV18
abundance: .
len: 14
j_gene: TRBJ2-3
CDR3aa: CASSPTGDTDTQYF
CDR3nt: TGTGCCAGCTCACCGACAGGGGACACAGATACGCAGTATTTT

d_gene: .
v_gene: TRBV11-2
abundance: .
len: 14
j_gene: TRBJ2-7
CDR3aa: CASSLGVGTYEQYF
CDR3nt: TGTGCCAGCAGCTTAGGGGTCGGGACCTACGAGCAGTACTTC

d_gene: .
v_gene: TRBV11-3
abundance: .
len: 16
j_gene: TRBJ2-2
CDR3aa: CASSSEGGRDTGELFF
CDR3nt: TGTGCCAGCAGCTCCGAGGGGGGGCGCGACACCGGGGAGCTGTTTTTT

d_gene: TRBD1
v_gene: TRBV2
abundance: .
len: 15
j_gene: TRBJ1-4
CDR3aa: CASSEAGTGGEKLFF
CDR3nt: TGTGCCAGCAGTGAAGCCGGGACAGGGGGCGAGAAACTGTTTTTT

d_gene: .
v_gene: TRBV12-3/TRBV12-4
abundance: .
len: 11
j_gene: TRBJ1-5
CDR3aa: CASSLIGPQHF
CDR3nt: TGTGCCAGCAGTTTAATAGGGCCCCAGCATTTT

d_gene: .
v_gene: TRBV9
abundance: .
len: 15
j_gene: TRBJ2-5
CDR3aa: CASSLQITGQETQYF
CDR3nt: TGTGCCAGCAGCCTCCAAATAACAGGTCAAGAGACCCAGTACTTC

d_gene: .
v_gene: TRBV4-2
abundance: .
len: 13
j_gene: TRBJ1-1
CDR3aa: CASSLRDNTEAFF
CDR3nt: TGTGCCAGCAGCCTACGAGATAACACTGAAGCTTTCTTT

d_gene: .
v_gene: TRBV6-5
abundance: .
len: 13
j_gene: TRBJ2-3
CDR3aa: CASIFRGTDTQYF
CDR3nt: TGTGCCAGCATTTTCAGGGGCACAGATACGCAGTATTTT

d_gene: .
v_gene: TRBV4-1
abundance: once
len: 14
j_gene: TRBJ1-4
CDR3aa: CASSQDVEGMRLFF
CDR3nt: TGCGCCAGCAGCCAAGACGTGGAGGGGATGCGACTGTTTTTT

d_gene: .
v_gene: TRBV18
abundance: .
len: 16
j_gene: TRBJ2-2
CDR3aa: CASSSQGRTHLGELFF
CDR3nt: TGTGCCAGCTCATCCCAGGGACGCACTCATCTCGGGGAGCTGTTTTTT

d_gene: .
v_gene: TRBV30
abundance: .
len: 13
j_gene: TRBJ2-7
CDR3aa: CAWSEGFSYEQYF
CDR3nt: TGTGCCTGGAGTGAAGGTTTTTCCTACGAGCAGTACTTC

d_gene: .
v_gene: TRBV27
abundance: .
len: 14
j_gene: TRBJ1-4
CDR3aa: CASSLFHGNEKLFF
CDR3nt: TGTGCCAGCAGTTTATTCCACGGAAATGAAAAACTGTTTTTT

d_gene: .
v_gene: TRBV6-2/TRBV6-3
abundance: .
len: 14
j_gene: TRBJ2-7
CDR3aa: CASSSPMTLYEQYF
CDR3nt: TGTGCCAGCAGTTCCCCGATGACACTCTACGAGCAGTACTTC

d_gene: .
v_gene: TRBV3-1/TRBV3-2
abundance: .
len: 11
j_gene: TRBJ1-3
CDR3aa: CASRGEDTIYF
CDR3nt: TGTGCCAGCAGGGGGGAAGACACCATATATTTT

d_gene: .
v_gene: TRBV19
abundance: .
len: 15
j_gene: TRBJ1-5
CDR3aa: CASSNVGGAFQPQHF
CDR3nt: TGTGCCAGTAGTAATGTGGGAGGGGCATTTCAGCCCCAGCATTTT

d_gene: .
v_gene: TRBV28
abundance: .
len: 14
j_gene: TRBJ1-3
CDR3aa: CASRFIGAGNTIYF
CDR3nt: TGTGCCAGCAGGTTCATTGGGGCCGGAAACACCATATATTTT

d_gene: .
v_gene: TRBV12-3/TRBV12-4
abundance: .
len: 13
j_gene: TRBJ2-5
CDR3aa: CASSLIGRETQYF
CDR3nt: TGTGCCAGCAGTCTGATAGGGAGAGAGACCCAGTACTTC

d_gene: TRBD2
v_gene: TRBV27
abundance: .
len: 15
j_gene: TRBJ2-6
CDR3aa: CASAGGYTGANVLTF
CDR3nt: TGTGCCAGCGCCGGGGGGTACACTGGGGCCAACGTCCTGACTTTC

d_gene: .
v_gene: TRBV11-3
abundance: .
len: 15
j_gene: TRBJ2-2
CDR3aa: CASSLISPPRGELFF
CDR3nt: TGTGCCAGCAGCTTGATTAGCCCTCCCCGCGGGGAGCTGTTTTTT

d_gene: TRBD1
v_gene: TRBV10-2
abundance: .
len: 15
j_gene: TRBJ1-6
CDR3aa: CASSESGQDNSPLHF
CDR3nt: TGCGCCAGCAGTGAGTCGGGACAGGATAATTCACCCCTCCACTTT

d_gene: TRBD1
v_gene: TRBV7-9
abundance: .
len: 14
j_gene: TRBJ2-3
CDR3aa: CASSIGQGTDTQYF
CDR3nt: TGTGCCAGCAGCATTGGACAGGGCACAGATACGCAGTATTTT

d_gene: .
v_gene: TRBV6-5
abundance: once
len: 13
j_gene: TRBJ1-2
CDR3aa: CASRTTGNYGYTF
CDR3nt: TGTGCCAGCAGGACTACGGGGAACTATGGCTACACCTTC

d_gene: .
v_gene: TRBV4-2
abundance: .
len: 11
j_gene: TRBJ2-3
CDR3aa: CASSQEDTQYF
CDR3nt: TGTGCCAGCAGCCAAGAGGATACGCAGTATTTT

d_gene: .
v_gene: TRBV2
abundance: .
len: 13
j_gene: TRBJ1-1
CDR3aa: CASSDSWGTEAFF
CDR3nt: TGTGCCAGCAGCGATAGCTGGGGCACTGAAGCTTTCTTT

d_gene: .
v_gene: TRBV11-3
abundance: .
len: 13
j_gene: TRBJ1-1
CDR3aa: CASSSREYATAFF
CDR3nt: TGTGCCAGCAGCTCCCGTGAGTACGCCACAGCTTTCTTT

d_gene: .
v_gene: TRBV6-5
abundance: .
len: 13
j_gene: TRBJ1-5
CDR3aa: CASADIAIQPQHF
CDR3nt: TGTGCCAGCGCCGATATAGCAATTCAGCCCCAGCATTTT

d_gene: TRBD1
v_gene: TRBV5-1
abundance: .
len: 17
j_gene: TRBJ1-1
CDR3aa: CASSSRTGGEKYTEAFF
CDR3nt: TGCGCCAGCAGCTCAAGGACAGGGGGCGAGAAGTACACTGAAGCTTTCTTT

d_gene: TRBD1
v_gene: TRBV3-1/TRBV3-2
abundance: .
len: 16
j_gene: TRBJ1-1
CDR3aa: CASSTPTGRRNTEAFF
CDR3nt: TGTGCCAGCAGCACACCGACAGGGCGAAGGAACACTGAAGCTTTCTTT

d_gene: .
v_gene: TRBV6-5
abundance: .
len: 15
j_gene: TRBJ1-2
CDR3aa: CASSPTRGEYYGYTF
CDR3nt: TGTGCCAGCAGTCCCACGAGGGGAGAATACTATGGCTACACCTTC

d_gene: .
v_gene: TRBV19
abundance: .
len: 16
j_gene: TRBJ1-3
CDR3aa: CASSMVRGLTGNTIYF
CDR3nt: TGTGCCAGTAGTATGGTGAGGGGACTGACTGGAAACACCATATATTTT

d_gene: .
v_gene: TRBV19
abundance: .
len: 14
j_gene: TRBJ2-5
CDR3aa: CASSTRRGQETQYF
CDR3nt: TGTGCCAGTAGTACCAGGAGGGGGCAAGAGACCCAGTACTTC

d_gene: TRBD1
v_gene: TRBV5-4
abundance: .
len: 14
j_gene: TRBJ2-1
CDR3aa: CAVTGTGSYNEQFF
CDR3nt: TGTGCAGTGACCGGGACAGGCTCCTACAATGAGCAGTTCTTC

d_gene: .
v_gene: TRBV6-5
abundance: .
len: 13
j_gene: TRBJ2-2
CDR3aa: CASSTHPDGELFF
CDR3nt: TGTGCCAGCAGTACTCACCCGGACGGGGAGCTGTTTTTT

d_gene: .
v_gene: TRBV30
abundance: .
len: 13
j_gene: TRBJ1-4
CDR3aa: CAADRPTNEKLFF
CDR3nt: TGTGCCGCCGACAGACCGACTAATGAAAAACTGTTTTTT

d_gene: TRBD1
v_gene: TRBV5-5
abundance: .
len: 13
j_gene: TRBJ1-6
CDR3aa: CASSGDRESPLHF
CDR3nt: TGTGCCAGCAGCGGAGACAGGGAATCACCCCTCCACTTT

d_gene: .
v_gene: TRBV27
abundance: .
len: 12
j_gene: TRBJ1-2
CDR3aa: CASRRRNYGYTF
CDR3nt: TGTGCCAGCAGACGACGGAACTATGGCTACACCTTC

d_gene: TRBD1
v_gene: TRBV10-2
abundance: once
len: 14
j_gene: TRBJ1-2
CDR3aa: CASRRQGANYGYTF
CDR3nt: TGCGCCAGCAGGAGACAGGGGGCTAACTATGGCTACACCTTC

d_gene: .
v_gene: TRBV5-1
abundance: .
len: 16
j_gene: TRBJ1-5
CDR3aa: CASSLGLLGYNQPQHF
CDR3nt: TGCGCCAGCAGCTTGGGTCTCTTAGGGTATAATCAGCCCCAGCATTTT

d_gene: TRBD1
v_gene: TRBV9
abundance: .
len: 13
j_gene: TRBJ1-2
CDR3aa: CASSVGGGVGYTF
CDR3nt: TGTGCCAGCAGCGTAGGAGGGGGCGTGGGCTACACCTTC

d_gene: .
v_gene: TRBV2
abundance: .
len: 12
j_gene: TRBJ2-5
CDR3aa: CASSESKSDQYF
CDR3nt: TGTGCCAGCAGTGAGTCAAAGAGCGATCAGTACTTC

d_gene: TRBD1
v_gene: TRBV27
abundance: .
len: 16
j_gene: TRBJ1-5
CDR3aa: CASSLSAGQGHQPQHF
CDR3nt: TGTGCCAGCAGTTTATCCGCGGGACAGGGGCATCAGCCCCAGCATTTT

d_gene: TRBD1
v_gene: TRBV19
abundance: .
len: 15
j_gene: TRBJ1-1
CDR3aa: CASSDRGIMNTEAFF
CDR3nt: TGTGCCAGTAGTGACAGGGGAATCATGAACACTGAAGCTTTCTTT

d_gene: .
v_gene: TRBV7-6
abundance: .
len: 14
j_gene: TRBJ2-5
CDR3aa: CASSLGPIGETQYF
CDR3nt: TGTGCCAGCAGCTTAGGCCCGATAGGAGAGACCCAGTACTTC

d_gene: .
v_gene: TRBV24-1
abundance: once
len: 16
j_gene: TRBJ2-1
CDR3aa: CATSDLSRGGYNEQFF
CDR3nt: TGTGCCACCAGTGATTTGAGCAGGGGGGGCTACAATGAGCAGTTCTTC